Given below is one TCR beta chain in context. This CDR3 contains 12 residues. CDR1 SGHVS and CDR2 FQNEAQ come from the germline V gene. V was clipped by 7 bases and J by 6 bases, with 11 bases between them. The data belong to a study of technical replicates of blood from a few donors. Sequenced by immunoSEQ multiplex PCR; TCRdb stores in-frame clones only, minus some. Found here are tens of thousands of clones, approximately 94% of them singletons; the top ten hold about 3%. Source material: PBMCs. The sequence came from a human donor in good health. Some clones in this sample may be carry-over from other donors' samples. The chain is built from TRBV7-8 and TRBJ2-3; D unclear. As DNA, the CDR3 is TGTGCCAGCACCGTTACCAGGGATACGCAGTATTTT. The encoded protein is CASTVTRDTQYF.